This is a list of T cell receptor beta chains from one sample in a study of blood T cell repertoires in COVID-19. Produced via immunoSEQ multiplex PCR; TCRdb's table is partial and in-frame only. The sample contains fewer than 200,000 clones, 75% to 90% of which appear only once. Specimen: peripheral blood. The source of these receptors is a woman in her 70s with COVID-19, enrolled during active disease. CDR3s include the opening cysteine and the closing phenylalanine or tryptophan.

cdr3_aa	cdr3_length	v_call	j_call
CSVAGLAGGPSYNEQFF	17	TRBV29-1	TRBJ2-1
CASSLYGLNYEQYF	14	TRBV28	TRBJ2-7
CASSFSQGAGGVETQYF	17	TRBV9	TRBJ2-5
CASSYSDRRNTEAFF	15	TRBV6-5	TRBJ1-1
CATSSGESAGELFF	14	TRBV24-1	TRBJ2-2
CASSMGQVNTEAFF	14	TRBV19	TRBJ1-1
CASSPPLGSYEQYF	14	TRBV7-2	TRBJ2-7
CASSERDRGPRLNTEAFF	18	TRBV6-1	TRBJ1-1
CASSSATGQGAPTGELFF	18	TRBV11-3	TRBJ2-2
CATSRESGATDTQYF	15	TRBV24-1	TRBJ2-3
CAWSVFPGTEAFF	13	TRBV30	TRBJ1-1
CASSFNQGALNYGYTF	16	TRBV5-1	TRBJ1-2
CATSDPGQFGGYTF	14	TRBV24-1	TRBJ1-2